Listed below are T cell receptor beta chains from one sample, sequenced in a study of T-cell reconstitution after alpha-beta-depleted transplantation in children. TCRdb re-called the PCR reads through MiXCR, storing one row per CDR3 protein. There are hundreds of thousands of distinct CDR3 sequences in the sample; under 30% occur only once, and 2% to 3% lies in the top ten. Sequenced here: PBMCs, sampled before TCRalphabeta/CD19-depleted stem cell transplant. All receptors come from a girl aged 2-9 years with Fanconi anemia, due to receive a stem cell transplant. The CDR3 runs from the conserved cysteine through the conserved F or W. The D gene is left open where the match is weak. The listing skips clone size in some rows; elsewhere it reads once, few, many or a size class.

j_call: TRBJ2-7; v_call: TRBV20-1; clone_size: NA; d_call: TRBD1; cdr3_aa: CSARDYRGNEQYF; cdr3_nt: TGCAGTGCTAGAGATTACAGGGGAAACGAGCAGTACTTC
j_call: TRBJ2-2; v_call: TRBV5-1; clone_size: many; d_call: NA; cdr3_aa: CASSSQGLANTGELFF; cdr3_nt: TGCGCCAGCAGCTCCCAGGGACTCGCAAACACCGGGGAGCTGTTTTTT
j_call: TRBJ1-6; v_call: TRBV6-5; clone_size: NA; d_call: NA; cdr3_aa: CASSYQEGNSPLHF; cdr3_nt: TGTGCCAGCAGTTACCAAGAGGGGAATTCACCCCTCCACTTT
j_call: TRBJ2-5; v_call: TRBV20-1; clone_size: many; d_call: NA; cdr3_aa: CSAPLAQGQTQYF; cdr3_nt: TGCAGTGCTCCACTAGCCCAGGGACAGACCCAGTACTTC
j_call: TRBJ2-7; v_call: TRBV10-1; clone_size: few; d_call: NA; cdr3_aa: CASSDRGGEQYF; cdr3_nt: TGCGCCAGCAGTGATCGTGGGGGGGAGCAGTACTTC
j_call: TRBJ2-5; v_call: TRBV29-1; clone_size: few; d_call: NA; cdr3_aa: CSVDAPNQETQYF; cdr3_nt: TGCAGCGTTGATGCTCCGAACCAAGAGACCCAGTACTTC
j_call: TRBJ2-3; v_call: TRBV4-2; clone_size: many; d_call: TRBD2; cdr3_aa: CASSQDTNLAGTDTQYF; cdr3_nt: TGTGCCAGCAGCCAAGATACCAATCTAGCGGGAACAGATACGCAGTATTTT
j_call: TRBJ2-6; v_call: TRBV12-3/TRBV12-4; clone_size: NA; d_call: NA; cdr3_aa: CASRNLGAGANVLTF; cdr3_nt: TGTGCCAGCCGGAACCTAGGGGCTGGGGCCAACGTCCTGACTTTC
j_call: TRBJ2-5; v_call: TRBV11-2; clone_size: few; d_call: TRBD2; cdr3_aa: CASSHIAGGQETQYF; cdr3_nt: TGTGCCAGCAGCCACATAGCGGGGGGCCAAGAGACCCAGTACTTC
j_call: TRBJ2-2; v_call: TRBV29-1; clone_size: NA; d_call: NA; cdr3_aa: CSVVVPNTGELFF; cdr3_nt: TGCAGCGTTGTTGTACCGAACACCGGGGAGCTGTTTTTT
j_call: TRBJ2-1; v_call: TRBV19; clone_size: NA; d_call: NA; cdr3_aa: CASSVTVNEQFF; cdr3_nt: TGTGCCAGTAGTGTGACTGTCAATGAGCAGTTCTTC
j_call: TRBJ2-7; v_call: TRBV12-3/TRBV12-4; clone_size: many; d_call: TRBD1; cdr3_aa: CASSPRGGAAEQYF; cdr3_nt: TGTGCCAGCAGCCCAAGAGGGGGCGCAGCCGAGCAGTACTTC
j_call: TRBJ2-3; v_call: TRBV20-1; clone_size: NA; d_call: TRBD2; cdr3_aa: CSASSASGRGTDTQYF; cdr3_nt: TGCAGTGCTAGTTCAGCTAGCGGGAGGGGCACAGATACGCAGTATTTT
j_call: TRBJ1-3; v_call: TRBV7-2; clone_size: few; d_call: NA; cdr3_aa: CASSLAGSWQGRNTIYF; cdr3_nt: TGTGCCAGCAGCTTAGCGGGTTCTTGGCAGGGCAGAAACACCATATATTTT
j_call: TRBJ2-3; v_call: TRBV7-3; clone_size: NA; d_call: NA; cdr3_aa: CDSSADQGGRADTQYF; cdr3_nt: TGTGACAGCAGCGCCGATCAGGGCGGGCGGGCAGATACGCAGTATTTT
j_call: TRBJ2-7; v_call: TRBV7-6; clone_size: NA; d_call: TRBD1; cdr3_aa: CASSLAPTGQGSYEQYF; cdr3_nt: TGTGCCAGCAGCTTAGCCCCAACGGGACAGGGGTCCTACGAGCAGTACTTC
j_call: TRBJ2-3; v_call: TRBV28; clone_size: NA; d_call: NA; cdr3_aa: CASSPGPSRTQYF; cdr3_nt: TGTGCCAGCAGCCCGGGACCATCTAGGACGCAGTATTTT
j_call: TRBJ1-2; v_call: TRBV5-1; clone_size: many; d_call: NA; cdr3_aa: CASSLVTANYGYTF; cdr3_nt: TGCGCCAGCAGCTTGGTAACAGCTAACTATGGCTACACCTTC
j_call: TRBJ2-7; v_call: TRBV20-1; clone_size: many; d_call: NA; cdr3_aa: CSARAIRSSYEQYF; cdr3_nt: TGCAGTGCTAGAGCCATCCGATCCAGCTACGAGCAGTACTTC
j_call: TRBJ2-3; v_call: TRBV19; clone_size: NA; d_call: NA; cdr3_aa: CASSMASTDTQYF; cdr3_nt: TGTGCCAGTAGTATGGCCAGCACAGATACGCAGTATTTT